Sequencing of this T cell receptor (beta chain) was carried out in a study of cytomegalovirus exposure and HLA in healthy donors. Points from the study as a whole: The authors assumed roughly uniform sequencing depth across donors for presence/absence analyses. In a later analysis, HLA-associated beta chains showed higher expansion and lower generation probabilities than comparable chains. Common viral pathogens seemed to be connected with several of the most significant clusters, according to a later analysis.

Note on this clone: Antigen: not known.

PCR amplification relied on 60 Vbeta primers (plus 13 Jbeta primers). Only in-frame clones appear in the TCRdb table, and some are missing; sequencing was by immunoSEQ multiplex PCR. The sample shows about 200,000 clones, approximately 86% of them seen only once. V gave up 1 base and J gave up 2 bases; unmatched junction bases: 2. The CDR3 runs to 15 residues. The germline V gene has CDR1 LNHDA and CDR2 SQIVND (reference sequence). The clonotype was recovered from a woman between 25 and 40 years old in good health and CMV-seronegative. What was sequenced was PBMCs. The chain combines TRBV19 with TRBJ2-1; 7 bases align to TRBD1. The CDR3 DNA sequence: TGTGCCAGTAGTATAGGTACAGGGGCCTACAATGAGCAGTTCTTC. It yields the protein CASSIGTGAYNEQFF.